This TCR beta chain was observed in a study of siplizumab effects on memory and regulatory T cells. Findings and limits, study-wide: Proliferating CD4+ or CD8+ clones, roughly 75-95% of them, lacked an assignable naive or memory phenotype. Confirmatory evidence of suppressive function in proliferating siplizumab-culture Tregs was not obtained. The alloreactive clones that mapped to unstimulated subsets made up only a minor fraction.

Assay: immunoSEQ multiplex PCR; the TCRdb copy retains only in-frame clones and omits some. The sample records 95,000 to 130,000 clones, roughly 94% being singletons. As concerns this clone: The antigen remains undetermined.

CDR3 length: 15 residues. The V and J ends lost 2 bases and 3 bases respectively, with 11 bases between them. CDR1 and CDR2 (germline): MNHEY, SVGAGI. The V gene is TRBV6-5, the J gene TRBJ1-5, with a weak D call TRBD1 (6 bases). This TCR came from a human donor in good health. Sequenced material: non-Treg CD4+ T cells sorted from blood. The CDR3 coding sequence is TGTGCCAGCAGTTACGGCCAGGGGCACAATCAGCCCCAGCATTTT. As protein: CASSYGQGHNQPQHF.